These T cell receptor beta chains were read from a single sample in a study of cytomegalovirus exposure and HLA in healthy donors. Only in-frame clones appear in the TCRdb table, and some are missing; sequencing was by immunoSEQ multiplex PCR. The sample carries 150,000 or so clones, less than 85% recorded once. Sequencing was performed on PBMCs. The receptors here all came from a man aged 18 to 30 in good health and CMV-seropositive. Each CDR3 is given with its conserved first and last residue. The D gene is left open where the match is weak. Rows give clone size only sometimes, using once, few, many, or a class for an expanded clone.

cdr3_aa: CASSAGLASYEQYF; cdr3_nt: TGTGCTAGCAGCGCCGGACTAGCCTCCTACGAGCAGTACTTC; j_call: TRBJ2-7; d_call: TRBD2; clone_size: -; v_call: TRBV7-7
cdr3_aa: CASSMGTSGAYNEQFF; cdr3_nt: TGTGCCAGTAGTATGGGGACTAGCGGGGCGTACAATGAGCAGTTCTTC; j_call: TRBJ2-1; d_call: TRBD2; clone_size: -; v_call: TRBV19
cdr3_aa: CASSAAENTEAFF; cdr3_nt: TGTGCCAGCAGCGCGGCAGAGAACACTGAAGCTTTCTTT; j_call: TRBJ1-1; d_call: -; clone_size: -; v_call: TRBV7-2
cdr3_aa: CASSPPAGAGANVLTF; cdr3_nt: TGTGCCAGCTCACCACCGGCAGGGGCTGGGGCCAACGTCCTGACTTTC; j_call: TRBJ2-6; d_call: -; clone_size: once; v_call: TRBV18
cdr3_aa: CASSASSASDTQYF; cdr3_nt: TGCGCCAGCAGCGCCTCCAGCGCCTCAGATACGCAGTATTTT; j_call: TRBJ2-3; d_call: -; clone_size: -; v_call: TRBV10-1
cdr3_aa: CASSLGLPSSYEQYF; cdr3_nt: TGTGCCAGCAGTCTGGGCCTCCCGAGCTCCTACGAGCAGTACTTC; j_call: TRBJ2-7; d_call: -; clone_size: -; v_call: TRBV28
cdr3_aa: CASSFAGNTEAFF; cdr3_nt: TGTGCCAGCAGCTTCGCCGGGAACACTGAAGCTTTCTTT; j_call: TRBJ1-1; d_call: -; clone_size: -; v_call: TRBV11-1
cdr3_aa: CASSHIEGEVEAFF; cdr3_nt: TGTGCCAGCAGCCACATCGAGGGGGAAGTCGAAGCTTTCTTT; j_call: TRBJ1-1; d_call: -; clone_size: once; v_call: TRBV4-2
cdr3_aa: CASRPLTGAGNQPQHF; cdr3_nt: TGTGCCAGCAGGCCCCTGACAGGGGCTGGCAATCAGCCCCAGCATTTT; j_call: TRBJ1-5; d_call: TRBD1; clone_size: few; v_call: TRBV28
cdr3_aa: CSATTKDFAFF; cdr3_nt: TGCAGCGCTACTACTAAAGACTTCGCTTTCTTT; j_call: TRBJ1-1; d_call: -; clone_size: few; v_call: TRBV29-1
cdr3_aa: CASSPTTSVEQFF; cdr3_nt: TGTGCCAGCAGCCCAACGACTAGTGTTGAGCAGTTCTTC; j_call: TRBJ2-1; d_call: -; clone_size: -; v_call: TRBV4-2
cdr3_aa: CATSSGPWYGYTF; cdr3_nt: TGTGCCACCAGCAGTGGCCCGTGGTATGGCTACACCTTC; j_call: TRBJ1-2; d_call: -; clone_size: once; v_call: TRBV15
cdr3_aa: CASSLPGQVGIKPQHF; cdr3_nt: TGTGCCAGCAGTTTGCCGGGACAGGTTGGAATCAAGCCCCAGCATTTT; j_call: TRBJ1-5; d_call: TRBD1; clone_size: -; v_call: TRBV28
cdr3_aa: CASSLAAGAYGYTF; cdr3_nt: TGTGCCAGCAGCCTTGCGGCGGGGGCTTATGGCTACACCTTC; j_call: TRBJ1-2; d_call: -; clone_size: -; v_call: TRBV28
cdr3_aa: CASREGLAPRDEQFF; cdr3_nt: TGTGCCAGCAGGGAGGGACTAGCGCCCCGCGATGAGCAGTTCTTC; j_call: TRBJ2-1; d_call: TRBD2; clone_size: -; v_call: TRBV27
cdr3_aa: CASSETGLAGIGYNEQFF; cdr3_nt: TGTGCCAGCAGCGAAACGGGACTAGCGGGAATAGGATACAATGAGCAGTTCTTC; j_call: TRBJ2-1; d_call: TRBD2; clone_size: -; v_call: TRBV9
cdr3_aa: CSARVVREQYF; cdr3_nt: TGCAGTGCTAGAGTGGTGAGGGAGCAGTACTTC; j_call: TRBJ2-7; d_call: -; clone_size: few; v_call: TRBV20-1
cdr3_aa: CASSAQQGNYGYTF; cdr3_nt: TGTGCCAGCAGCGCCCAACAGGGTAACTATGGCTACACCTTC; j_call: TRBJ1-2; d_call: -; clone_size: -; v_call: TRBV7-9
cdr3_aa: CASSEGLVQYF; cdr3_nt: TGTGCCAGCAGTGAGGGTCTAGTGCAGTACTTC; j_call: TRBJ2-7; d_call: -; clone_size: few; v_call: TRBV25-1
cdr3_aa: CASRQGSGNTEAFF; cdr3_nt: TGCGCCAGCAGGCAGGGGTCTGGGAACACTGAAGCTTTCTTT; j_call: TRBJ1-1; d_call: -; clone_size: -; v_call: TRBV5-1
cdr3_aa: CASSVGPTGGNGELFF; cdr3_nt: TGTGCCAGCAGCGTAGGGCCAACAGGGGGTAACGGGGAGCTGTTTTTT; j_call: TRBJ2-2; d_call: TRBD1; clone_size: -; v_call: TRBV9
cdr3_aa: CASREVAVSSYEQYF; cdr3_nt: TGTGCCAGCAGGGAGGTAGCCGTGAGCTCCTACGAGCAGTACTTC; j_call: TRBJ2-7; d_call: -; clone_size: -; v_call: TRBV27
cdr3_aa: CASSSRGGGLVNEKLFF; cdr3_nt: TGTGCCAGCAGCTCCCGTGGTGGAGGGTTGGTTAATGAAAAACTGTTTTTT; j_call: TRBJ1-4; d_call: -; clone_size: -; v_call: TRBV7-9
cdr3_aa: CSVARAGGKQYF; cdr3_nt: TGCAGCGTTGCTCGTGCAGGGGGCAAGCAGTACTTC; j_call: TRBJ2-5; d_call: TRBD1; clone_size: -; v_call: TRBV29-1
cdr3_aa: CASSLLNRGGRETQYF; cdr3_nt: TGTGCCAGCAGTTTATTGAACAGGGGGGGAAGAGAGACCCAGTACTTC; j_call: TRBJ2-5; d_call: -; clone_size: -; v_call: TRBV27
cdr3_aa: CASRALASRTGELFF; cdr3_nt: TGTGCCAGTAGGGCGTTAGCATCTCGGACCGGGGAGCTGTTTTTT; j_call: TRBJ2-2; d_call: -; clone_size: -; v_call: TRBV19
cdr3_aa: CASSLQGENSPLHF; cdr3_nt: TGTGCCAGCAGCTTACAGGGGGAAAATTCACCCCTCCACTTT; j_call: TRBJ1-6; d_call: TRBD1; clone_size: -; v_call: TRBV6-6
cdr3_aa: CASGGLAARGDTQYF; cdr3_nt: TGTGCCAGCGGGGGACTAGCGGCTAGGGGAGATACGCAGTATTTT; j_call: TRBJ2-3; d_call: TRBD2; clone_size: -; v_call: TRBV27
cdr3_aa: CASSLRHFYEQYF; cdr3_nt: TGTGCCAGCAGCTTGCGACATTTCTACGAGCAGTACTTC; j_call: TRBJ2-7; d_call: -; clone_size: -; v_call: TRBV5-6
cdr3_aa: CASSSPLRRVDEQYF; cdr3_nt: TGTGCCAGCAGCTCGCCTCTTCGGAGGGTCGACGAGCAGTACTTC; j_call: TRBJ2-7; d_call: -; clone_size: -; v_call: TRBV7-9
cdr3_aa: CASSTYSRTAYEQYF; cdr3_nt: TGTGCCAGTTCTACCTACTCGCGGACAGCCTACGAGCAGTACTTC; j_call: TRBJ2-7; d_call: -; clone_size: -; v_call: TRBV19
cdr3_aa: CASSPRVEIGISPLHF; cdr3_nt: TGTGCCAGCAGCCCCAGGGTAGAGATAGGGATCTCACCCCTCCACTTT; j_call: TRBJ1-6; d_call: -; clone_size: few; v_call: TRBV9
cdr3_aa: CATSRDLSSAPNGYTF; cdr3_nt: TGTGCCACCAGCAGAGATCTTTCCAGCGCCCCAAATGGCTACACCTTC; j_call: TRBJ1-2; d_call: -; clone_size: -; v_call: TRBV15
cdr3_aa: CAISESGTADEAFF; cdr3_nt: TGTGCCATCAGTGAGTCGGGAACAGCGGATGAAGCTTTCTTT; j_call: TRBJ1-1; d_call: -; clone_size: large; v_call: TRBV10-3
cdr3_aa: CASSFKGSWTEAFF; cdr3_nt: TGTGCCAGCAGTTTTAAAGGGAGTTGGACTGAAGCTTTCTTT; j_call: TRBJ1-1; d_call: -; clone_size: -; v_call: TRBV28
cdr3_aa: CASSFKGGETQYF; cdr3_nt: TGTGCCAGCAGCTTTAAGGGCGGGGAGACCCAGTACTTC; j_call: TRBJ2-5; d_call: -; clone_size: -; v_call: TRBV5-4
cdr3_aa: CASSVQGAGTEAFF; cdr3_nt: TGTGCCAGCAGCGTACAGGGGGCTGGAACTGAAGCTTTCTTT; j_call: TRBJ1-1; d_call: TRBD1; clone_size: -; v_call: TRBV9
cdr3_aa: CASGGVGADTQYF; cdr3_nt: TGTGCCTCCGGCGGGGTCGGGGCAGATACGCAGTATTTT; j_call: TRBJ2-3; d_call: -; clone_size: -; v_call: TRBV6-6
cdr3_aa: CASSLGPLQAYEQYF; cdr3_nt: TGTGCCAGCAGCTTGGGGCCCTTGCAGGCCTACGAGCAGTACTTC; j_call: TRBJ2-7; d_call: -; clone_size: -; v_call: TRBV5-4
cdr3_aa: CASSTFGTTSMSKFF; cdr3_nt: TGTGCCAGCAGTACTTTCGGGACAACCTCAATGAGCAAGTTCTTC; j_call: TRBJ2-1; d_call: -; clone_size: -; v_call: TRBV6-5
cdr3_aa: CASSPAGLSNQPQHF; cdr3_nt: TGTGCCAGCAGTCCCGCGGGCTTAAGCAATCAGCCCCAGCATTTT; j_call: TRBJ1-5; d_call: -; clone_size: few; v_call: TRBV28
cdr3_aa: CASSRDQAYFNYGYTF; cdr3_nt: TGTGCCAGCAGCCGGGATCAGGCTTACTTTAACTATGGCTACACCTTC; j_call: TRBJ1-2; d_call: -; clone_size: once; v_call: TRBV7-2
cdr3_aa: CATSRSTTGIRETQYF; cdr3_nt: TGTGCCACCAGCAGATCAACAACAGGGATTAGGGAGACCCAGTACTTC; j_call: TRBJ2-5; d_call: -; clone_size: -; v_call: TRBV15